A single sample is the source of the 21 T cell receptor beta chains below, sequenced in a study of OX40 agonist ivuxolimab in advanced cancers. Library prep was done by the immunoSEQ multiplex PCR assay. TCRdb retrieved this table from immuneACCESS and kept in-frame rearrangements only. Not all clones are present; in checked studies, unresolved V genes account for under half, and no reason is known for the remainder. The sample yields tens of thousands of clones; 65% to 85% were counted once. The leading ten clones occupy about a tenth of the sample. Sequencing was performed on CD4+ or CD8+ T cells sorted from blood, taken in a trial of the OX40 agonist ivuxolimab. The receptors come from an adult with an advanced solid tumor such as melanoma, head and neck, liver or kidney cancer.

The CDR3 reads CASRGIGTASYNEQFF. For the CDR3, the DNA is TGCGCCAGCAGGGGAATCGGGACAGCATCCTACAATGAGCAGTTCTTC. The chain combines TRBV4-1 with TRBJ2-1; TRBD1 matches at 7 bases. The CDR3 covers 16 residues. The V gene end was trimmed by 6 bases and the J gene end by 1 base; junction bases not matched to a gene: 9. The germline CDR1 and CDR2 sequences are MGHRA and YSYEKL.

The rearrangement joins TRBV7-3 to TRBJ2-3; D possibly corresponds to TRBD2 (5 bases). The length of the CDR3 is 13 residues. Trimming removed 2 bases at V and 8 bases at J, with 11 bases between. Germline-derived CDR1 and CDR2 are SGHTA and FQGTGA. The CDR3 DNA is TGTGCCAGCAGCTTATTGGTAGGAGGTACGCAGTATTTT. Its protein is CASSLLVGGTQYF.

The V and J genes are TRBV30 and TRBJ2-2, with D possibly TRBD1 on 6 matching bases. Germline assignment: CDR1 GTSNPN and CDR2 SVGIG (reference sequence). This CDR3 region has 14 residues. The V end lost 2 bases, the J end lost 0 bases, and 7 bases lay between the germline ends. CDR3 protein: CAWSKGANTGELFF. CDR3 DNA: TGTGCCTGGAGTAAGGGGGCGAACACCGGGGAGCTGTTTTTT.

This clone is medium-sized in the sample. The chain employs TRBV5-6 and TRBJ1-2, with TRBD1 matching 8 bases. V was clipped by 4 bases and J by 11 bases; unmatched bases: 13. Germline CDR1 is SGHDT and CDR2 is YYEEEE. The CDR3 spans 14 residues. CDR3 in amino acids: CASSPWDRPFYYTF. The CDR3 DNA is TGTGCCAGCAGCCCCTGGGACAGGCCTTTTTATTACACCTTC.

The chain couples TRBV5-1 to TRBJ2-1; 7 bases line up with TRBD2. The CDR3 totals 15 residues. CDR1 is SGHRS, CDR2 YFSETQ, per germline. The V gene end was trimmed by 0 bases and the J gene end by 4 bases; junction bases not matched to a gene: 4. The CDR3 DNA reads TGCGCCAGCAGCTTGGAGGGAGGGGATTACAATGAGCAGTTCTTC. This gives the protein CASSLEGGDYNEQFF. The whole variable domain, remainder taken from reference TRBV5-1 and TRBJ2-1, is KAGVTQTPRYLIKTRGQQVTLSCSPISGHRSVSWYQQTPGQGLQFLFEYFSETQRNKGNFPGRFSGRQFSNSRSEMNVSTLELGDSALYLCASSLEGGDYNEQFFGPGTRLTVL.

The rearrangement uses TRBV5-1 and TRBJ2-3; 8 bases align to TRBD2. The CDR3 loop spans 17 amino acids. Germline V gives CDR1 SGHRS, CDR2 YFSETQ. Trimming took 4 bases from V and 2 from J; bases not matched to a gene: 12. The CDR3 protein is CASSSLAGTTFTDTQYF. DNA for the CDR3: TGCGCCAGCAGCAGTTTAGCGGGAACGACCTTCACAGATACGCAGTATTTT.

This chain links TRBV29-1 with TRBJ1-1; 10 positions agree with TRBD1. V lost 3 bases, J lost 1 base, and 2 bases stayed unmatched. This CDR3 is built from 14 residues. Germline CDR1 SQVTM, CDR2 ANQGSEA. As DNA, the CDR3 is TGCAGCGTTGAGGGACAGGGGCGGAACACTGAAGCTTTCTTT. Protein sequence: CSVEGQGRNTEAFF.

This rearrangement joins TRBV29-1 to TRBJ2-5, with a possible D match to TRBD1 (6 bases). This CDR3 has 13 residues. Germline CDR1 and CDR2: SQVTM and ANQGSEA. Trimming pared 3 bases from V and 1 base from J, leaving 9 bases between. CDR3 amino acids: CSVDWGRQETQYF. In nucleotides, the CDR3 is TGCAGCGTTGACTGGGGGCGCCAAGAGACCCAGTACTTC.

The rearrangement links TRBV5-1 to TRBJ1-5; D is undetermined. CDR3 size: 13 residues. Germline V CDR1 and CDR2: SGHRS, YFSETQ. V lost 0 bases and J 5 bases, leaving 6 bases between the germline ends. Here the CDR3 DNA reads TGCGCCAGCAGCTTGGGGATCGATCAGCCCCAGCATTTT. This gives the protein CASSLGIDQPQHF.

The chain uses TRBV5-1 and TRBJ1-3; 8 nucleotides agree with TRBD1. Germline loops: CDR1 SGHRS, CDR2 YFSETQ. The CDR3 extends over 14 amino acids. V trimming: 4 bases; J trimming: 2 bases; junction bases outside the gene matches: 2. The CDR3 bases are TGCGCCAGCAGCAAGACAGGGGCTGGAAACACCATATATTTT. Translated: CASSKTGAGNTIYF.

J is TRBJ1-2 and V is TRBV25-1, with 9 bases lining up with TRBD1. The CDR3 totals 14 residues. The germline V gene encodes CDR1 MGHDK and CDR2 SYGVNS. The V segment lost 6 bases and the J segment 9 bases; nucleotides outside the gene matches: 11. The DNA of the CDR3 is TGTGCCAGCAGAACGGGCGGGACAGGGATAAGCTACACCTTC. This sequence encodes CASRTGGTGISYTF.

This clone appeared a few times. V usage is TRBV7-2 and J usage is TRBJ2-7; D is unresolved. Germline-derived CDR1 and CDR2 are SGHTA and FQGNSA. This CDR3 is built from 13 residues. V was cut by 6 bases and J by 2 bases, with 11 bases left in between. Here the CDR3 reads CASSRTVAYEQYV. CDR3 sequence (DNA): TGTGCCAGCAGTCGGACGGTTGCCTACGAGCAGTACGTC.

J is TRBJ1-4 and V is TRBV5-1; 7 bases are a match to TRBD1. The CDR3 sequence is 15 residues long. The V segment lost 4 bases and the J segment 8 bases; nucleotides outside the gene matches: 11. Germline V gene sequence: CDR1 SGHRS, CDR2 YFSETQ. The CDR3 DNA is TGCGCCAGCAGCCAGATTGACAGGGAAGACGAAAAACTGTTTTTT. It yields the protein CASSQIDREDEKLFF.

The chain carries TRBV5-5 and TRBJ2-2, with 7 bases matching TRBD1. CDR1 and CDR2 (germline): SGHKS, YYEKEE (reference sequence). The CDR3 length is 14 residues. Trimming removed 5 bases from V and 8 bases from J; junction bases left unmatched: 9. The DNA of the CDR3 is TGTGCCAGCAGTTCCCGACAGGGTAGTGGGGAGCTGTTTTTT. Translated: CASSSRQGSGELFF.

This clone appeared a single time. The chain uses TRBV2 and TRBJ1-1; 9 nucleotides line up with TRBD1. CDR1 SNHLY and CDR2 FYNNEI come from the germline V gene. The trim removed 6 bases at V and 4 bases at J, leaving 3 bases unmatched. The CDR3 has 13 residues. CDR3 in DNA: TGTGCCAGCAGAAGACAGGGGGGCACTGAAGCTTTCTTT. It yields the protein CASRRQGGTEAFF.

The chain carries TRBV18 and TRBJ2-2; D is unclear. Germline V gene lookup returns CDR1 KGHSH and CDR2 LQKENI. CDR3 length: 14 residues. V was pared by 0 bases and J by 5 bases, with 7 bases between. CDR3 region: CASSPPSVTGELFF. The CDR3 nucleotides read TGTGCCAGCTCACCACCGTCAGTAACCGGGGAGCTGTTTTTT.

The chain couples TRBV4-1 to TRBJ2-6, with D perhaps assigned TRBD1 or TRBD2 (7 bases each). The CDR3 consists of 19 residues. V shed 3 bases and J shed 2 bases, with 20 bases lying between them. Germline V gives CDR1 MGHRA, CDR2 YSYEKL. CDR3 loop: CASSHERGQPFPGANVLTF. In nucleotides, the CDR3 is TGCGCCAGCAGCCACGAGCGGGGACAGCCGTTCCCTGGGGCCAACGTCCTGACTTTC.

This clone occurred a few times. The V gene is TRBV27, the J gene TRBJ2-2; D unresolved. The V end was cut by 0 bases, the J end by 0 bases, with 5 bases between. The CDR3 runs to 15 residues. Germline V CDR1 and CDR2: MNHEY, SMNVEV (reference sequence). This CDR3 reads CASSLSSPNTGELFF. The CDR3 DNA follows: TGTGCCAGCAGTTTATCGTCACCGAACACCGGGGAGCTGTTTTTT.

The CDR3 nucleotides read TGTGCCAGTAGTCGGACAGGAGAATACGAGCAGTACTTC. Translating it yields CASSRTGEYEQYF. The chain employs TRBV19 and TRBJ2-7; TRBD1 matches at 7 bases. V lost 5 bases and J lost 4; bases outside the gene matches: 5. CDR3 size: 13 residues. CDR1 is LNHDA and CDR2 is SQIVND in the germline V gene (reference sequence).

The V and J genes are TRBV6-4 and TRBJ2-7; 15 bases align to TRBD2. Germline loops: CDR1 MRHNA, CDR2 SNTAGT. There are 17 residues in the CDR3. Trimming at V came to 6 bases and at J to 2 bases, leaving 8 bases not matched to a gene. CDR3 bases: TGTGCCAGCAGGGGACTAGCGGGGGGTCTGGGGCCCTACGAGCAGTACGTC. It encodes CASRGLAGGLGPYEQYV.

The CDR3 here is CASSGGTGLHEQYF. The CDR3 DNA sequence: TGTGCCAGCAGCGGAGGGACAGGCTTACACGAGCAGTACTTC. The V call is TRBV9, the J call TRBJ2-5; 8 bases align to TRBD1. TRBJ2-7 matches the DNA end more closely, so the J call is doubtful. The CDR3 contains 14 residues. CDR1 SGDLS and CDR2 YYNGEE come from the germline V gene.